This T cell receptor beta chain stems from a study of blood T cell repertoires in COVID-19. The overall study: Donors in the United States, Italy and Spain gave samples during acute or convalescent COVID-19.

Germline V gene data show CDR1 as MDHEN and CDR2 as SYDVKM. CDR3 length: 16 amino acids. The junction had 9 bases not matched to a gene; V was cut back by 3 bases and J by 4 bases. Recruitment covered roughly 22 US areas and drew participants whose ages spanned roughly 18 to 100 years. Participants' reported clinical history set cohort assignment. Authors' data handling: Estimation of nucleated cell counts relied on the amplification of reference gene primers. Method: immunoSEQ multiplex PCR; TCRdb's copy keeps in-frame clones and lacks some. V and J calls and clone size are those listed in that table; D and trimming were worked out from the DNA. The data show around 390,000 clones, around nine tenths seen once.

This TCR was recovered from a woman between 50 and 59 years old who had recovered from COVID-19. Sequencing was performed on PBMCs or T cells enriched from blood (not recorded which). V is TRBV28 and J is TRBJ1-5; TRBD1 matches 7 bases. CDR3 sequence reads: CASSFWSTGENQPQHF. CDR3 sequence (DNA): TGTGCCAGCAGTTTTTGGAGTACAGGGGAGAATCAGCCCCAGCATTTT.